This T cell receptor beta chain came from a study of T cell changes during pregnancy in multiple sclerosis. With V trimmed by 0 bases and J by 3 bases, 8 bases remained unmatched. This CDR3 has 17 residues. Germline V gives CDR1 WSHSY, CDR2 SAAADI. The data were produced by immunoSEQ multiplex PCR, yet TCRdb's version contains in-frame clones alone and is incomplete. The table has just under 100,000 clones, roughly 92% seen once; the top ten hold around 0.99%. This clone has just one count. This material consisted of peripheral blood, taken after pregnancy. The gene calls are TRBV10-2 and TRBJ2-7; TRBD2 matches 10 bases. This sequence originates from a female donor with multiple sclerosis, enrolled in a pregnancy study. Here the CDR3 DNA reads TGCGCCAGCAGTGAGTCGGTATCGCTAGCGGGAGACTACGAGCAGTACTTC. Amino acids: CASSESVSLAGDYEQYF.